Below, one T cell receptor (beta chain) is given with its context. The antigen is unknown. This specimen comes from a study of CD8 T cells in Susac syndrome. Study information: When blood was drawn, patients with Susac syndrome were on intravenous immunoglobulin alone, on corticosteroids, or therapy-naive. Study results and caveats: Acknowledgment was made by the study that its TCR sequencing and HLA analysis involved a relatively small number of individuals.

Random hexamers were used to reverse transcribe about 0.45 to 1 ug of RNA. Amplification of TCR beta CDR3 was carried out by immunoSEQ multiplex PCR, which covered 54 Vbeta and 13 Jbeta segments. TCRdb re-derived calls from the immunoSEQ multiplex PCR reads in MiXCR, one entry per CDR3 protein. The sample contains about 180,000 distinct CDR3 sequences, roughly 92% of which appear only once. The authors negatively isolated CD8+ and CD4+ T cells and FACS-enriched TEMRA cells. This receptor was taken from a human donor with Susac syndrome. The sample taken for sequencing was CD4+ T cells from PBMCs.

The CDR3 bases are TGCAGCGTTGAAGCGGGGGGCGGGCGCTATGGCTACACCTTC. Its translation: CSVEAGGGRYGYTF. The chain uses TRBV29-1 and TRBJ1-2; perhaps TRBD1 as D (6 bases). Trimming took 1 base from V and 4 from J, leaving 13 bases between them. The length of the CDR3 is 14 residues. CDR1 and CDR2 from the germline V gene are SQVTM and ANQGSEA.